Following are 28 T cell receptor beta chains from one sample sequenced in a study of shared clonotypes between healthy human individuals. Naive CD8 isolation took CD45RO-negative cells positively selected for CCR7 and excluded terminally differentiated effector memory CD45RA+ cells. Sequenced by immunoSEQ multiplex PCR; TCRdb stores in-frame clones only, minus some. The table has about 2 million clones, roughly 95% seen once; the top ten hold 1.1%. Specimen: naive CD8+ T cells sorted from blood. Receptors originate from a man between 18 and 35 years old in good health.

V is TRBV2 and J is TRBJ1-6, with 7 bases lining up with TRBD1. Germline V gene lookup returns CDR1 SNHLY and CDR2 FYNNEI. V dropped 5 bases and J dropped 0; count of bases not matched to a gene: 4. The CDR3 sequence is 16 residues long. The CDR3 coding sequence is TGTGCCAGCAGTACAGGGGAGAGCTCCTATAATTCACCCCTCCACTTT. This encodes CASSTGESSYNSPLHF.

The V gene is TRBV28, the J gene TRBJ1-1, with 8 bases fitting TRBD1. The CDR3 totals 17 residues. Per the germline V gene, CDR1 is MDHEN and CDR2 is SYDVKM. J was trimmed by 4 bases and V by 2 bases; bases with no gene match: 12. The CDR3 DNA sequence: TGTGCCAGCAGTTTAAGCCTTACGGGACAGGACCTCACTGAAGCTTTCTTT. Its protein product is CASSLSLTGQDLTEAFF.

This chain connects TRBV7-2 to TRBJ2-3; D is uncertain. Germline assignment: CDR1 SGHTA and CDR2 FQGNSA. With 1 base removed from V and 4 bases from J, the gap between germline ends came to 9 bases. This CDR3 spans 14 amino acids. The CDR3 bases are TGTGCCAGCAGCTTAGAGGTGGAATCAGATACGCAGTATTTT. It is translated as CASSLEVESDTQYF. Supplemented by reference TRBV7-2 and TRBJ2-3, the full variable domain reads GAGVSQSPSNKVTEKGKDVELRCDPISGHTALYWYRQSLGQGLEFLIYFQGNSAPDKSGLPSDRFSAERTGGSVSTLTIQRTQQEDSAVYLCASSLEVESDTQYFGPGTRLTVL.

In its sample, this clone was seen a few times. As DNA, the CDR3 is TGTGCCAGCACCTTCCTCCGGCCGACAGGGGGCCATGGCGAGCAGTACTTC. Its protein is CASTFLRPTGGHGEQYF. The V gene is TRBV27, the J gene TRBJ2-7; TRBD1 matches at 10 bases. Germline V CDR1 and CDR2: MNHEY, SMNVEV (reference sequence). V lost 7 bases and J lost 6; bases outside the gene matches: 18. The CDR3 has 17 amino acids.

The chain combines TRBV30 with TRBJ1-3, with D perhaps matching TRBD1 (5 bases). CDR1 is GTSNPN and CDR2 is SVGIG in the germline V gene (reference sequence). The CDR3 runs to 15 residues. V was shortened by 4 bases and J by 0 bases, with 13 bases between the two germline ends. The CDR3 DNA reads TGTGCCTGGAATACCGGGGCCGGCTCTGGAAACACCATATATTTT. Encoded protein: CAWNTGAGSGNTIYF.

The chain is built from TRBV7-9 and TRBJ1-5; D not resolved. CDR1 is SEHNR and CDR2 is FQNEAQ in the germline V gene (reference sequence). This CDR3 contains 15 residues. The germline V and J ends were trimmed by 0 bases and 5 bases, with 11 bases remaining between them. CDR3 protein: CASSLAGPGDQPQHF. The CDR3 bases are TGTGCCAGCAGCTTAGCAGGGCCCGGAGATCAGCCCCAGCATTTT.

There are a few counts of this clone. CDR3 nucleotides: TGCGCCAGCAGCCTTACTAGCGGGGGCACAGATACGCAGTATTTT. This encodes CASSLTSGGTDTQYF. The chain employs TRBV10-2 and TRBJ2-3, with 10 bases identical to TRBD2. The CDR3 runs 15 residues. V shed 6 bases, J shed 1 base, and the junction held 4 bases outside the gene matches. Per the germline V gene, CDR1 is WSHSY and CDR2 is SAAADI.

The chain couples TRBV2 to TRBJ2-7; 9 bases agree with TRBD2. J lost 4 bases, V lost 4 bases, and 11 bases had no gene match. This CDR3 contains 16 residues. CDR1 and CDR2 (germline): SNHLY, FYNNEI. In DNA form, the CDR3 reads TGTGCCAGCAGTGGTGGATCAAGCGGGGGGACTTACGAGCAGTACTTC. It translates to CASSGGSSGGTYEQYF.

V gene TRBV19 combines with J gene TRBJ1-6; 9 nucleotides match TRBD1. The CDR3 is 14 amino acids. Germline V gene sequence: CDR1 LNHDA, CDR2 SQIVND (reference sequence). J gave up 4 bases and V 6 bases, and 1 base lay outside the gene matches. Here the CDR3 reads CASRDRGYNSPLHF. The CDR3 nucleotides read TGTGCCAGTAGGGACAGGGGATATAATTCACCCCTCCACTTT.

The chain combines TRBV29-1 with TRBJ2-1; 12 positions match TRBD2. The CDR3 loop spans 16 amino acids. Germline-derived CDR1 and CDR2 are SQVTM and ANQGSEA. J was trimmed by 7 bases and V by 7 bases; bases with no gene match: 14. CDR3 amino acids: CSGRVPLAGGENEQFF. The CDR3 bases are TGCAGCGGGAGGGTCCCTCTAGCGGGAGGGGAGAATGAGCAGTTCTTC.

In the case of this clone: The same CDR3 is also encoded by other DNA sequences in this sample. V is TRBV4-3 and J is TRBJ2-2; no reliable D call. Germline values: CDR1 LGHNA, CDR2 YSLEER. With 0 bases removed from V and 5 bases from J, the gap between germline ends came to 7 bases. The CDR3 totals 14 residues. This CDR3 reads CASSQDGGTGELFF. The CDR3, as DNA: TGCGCCAGCAGCCAAGATGGCGGAACCGGGGAGCTGTTTTTT.

The V call is TRBV5-1, the J call TRBJ1-2; 7 bases align to TRBD1. Germline trimming cut 0 bases from V and 7 bases from J; bases unmatched to any gene: 6. The CDR3 length is 14 residues. Germline values: CDR1 SGHRS, CDR2 YFSETQ. The DNA of the CDR3 is TGCGCCAGCAGCTTGGACAGGGGTTCGGGTGGCTACACCTTC. Its protein is CASSLDRGSGGYTF.

This CDR3 is CAWSTDRGYEQYF. DNA for the CDR3: TGTGCCTGGAGTACAGACAGGGGCTACGAGCAGTACTTC. The V call is TRBV30, the J call TRBJ2-7; 8 nucleotides line up with TRBD1. The CDR3 extends over 13 amino acids. In germline, CDR1 is GTSNPN, CDR2 SVGIG (reference sequence). Losses at the gene ends were 2 bases for V and 3 bases for J; bases not matched to a gene: 3.

CDR3: CASSSLGSTDTQYF. DNA of the CDR3: TGTGCCAGCAGCTCCTTGGGTAGCACAGATACGCAGTATTTT. The genes are TRBV2 and TRBJ2-3; unclear D gene. CDR1 SNHLY and CDR2 FYNNEI come from the germline V gene. Trimming cost V 6 bases and J 0 bases, with 10 bases left between them. CDR3 length equals 14 residues. The variable domain in full, with the rest retrieved from reference TRBV2 and TRBJ2-3, is EPEVTQTPSHQVTQMGQEVILRCVPISNHLYFYWYRQILGQKVEFLVSFYNNEISEKSEIFDDQFSVERPDGSNFTLKIRSTKLEDSAMYFCASSSLGSTDTQYFGPGTRLTVL.

A few counts support this clone. V gene TRBV10-1 combines with J gene TRBJ2-7; 7 nucleotides align to TRBD1. Trimming took 0 bases from V and 5 from J; bases not matched to a gene: 7. The CDR3 contains 15 residues. The V gene's germline CDR1 is WNHNN and CDR2 SYGVQD (reference sequence). The CDR3 is CASSESKTGIHEQYF. The CDR3 coding sequence is TGCGCCAGCAGTGAGTCCAAGACAGGGATCCACGAGCAGTACTTC.

V gene TRBV27 combines with J gene TRBJ2-1; 9 bases fit TRBD1. The CDR3 spans 14 residues. Losses at the gene ends were 3 bases for V and 8 bases for J; bases not matched to a gene: 5. The germline CDR1 and CDR2 sequences are MNHEY and SMNVEV (reference sequence). The CDR3 protein is CASSLGQGFHEQFF. In DNA, the CDR3 is TGTGCCAGCAGTTTGGGACAGGGATTCCATGAGCAGTTCTTC.

The chain employs TRBV6-1 and TRBJ2-7; D remains unclear. The V end lost 10 bases, the J end lost 6 bases, and 10 bases lay between the germline ends. The CDR3 loop spans 10 amino acids. Germline-derived CDR1 and CDR2 are MNHNS and SASEGT. CDR3 amino acids: CATLGFEQYF. CDR3 bases: TGTGCCACCCTGGGTTTCGAGCAGTACTTC.

The chain has TRBV6-1 and TRBJ1-1; tentatively, D is TRBD1 (5 bases). Germline loops: CDR1 MNHNS, CDR2 SASEGT. The CDR3 contains 13 residues. V lost 2 bases, J lost 5 bases, and 9 bases lay in between. The CDR3 spells CASSERGWTEAFF. The CDR3 DNA is TGTGCCAGCAGTGAAAGGGGTTGGACTGAAGCTTTCTTT.

The chain joins TRBV4-2 to TRBJ1-4, with D unclear. Trimming shortened V by 2 bases and J by 8 bases, and 18 bases separated the two germline ends. The CDR3 has 16 amino acids. The V gene's germline CDR1 is LGHNA and CDR2 YNFKEQ. CDR3 residues: CASSQLPGSPLEKLFF. The CDR3 DNA reads TGTGCCAGCAGCCAACTACCCGGGTCTCCTTTGGAAAAACTGTTTTTT.

The chain carries TRBV4-1 and TRBJ2-5; possibly TRBD2 for D (6 bases). This CDR3 has 17 amino acids. The V gene's germline CDR1 is MGHRA and CDR2 YSYEKL. The V end lost 1 base, the J end lost 5 bases, and 20 bases lay between the germline ends. This CDR3 is CASSQGIGRGAPETQYF. CDR3 DNA: TGCGCCAGCAGCCAAGGGATCGGACGCGGGGCCCCGGAGACCCAGTACTTC.

This rearrangement joins TRBV7-9 to TRBJ2-3; 9 nucleotides match TRBD1. J gave up 0 bases and V 5 bases, and 15 bases lay outside the gene matches. Per germline, CDR1 SEHNR and CDR2 FQNEAQ (reference sequence). The CDR3 runs to 19 residues. This CDR3 is CASSAPRDRDISSTDTQYF. CDR3 sequence (DNA): TGTGCCAGCAGCGCCCCCCGGGACAGGGACATCTCTAGCACAGATACGCAGTATTTT.

J is TRBJ2-3 and V is TRBV28, with 11 bases lining up with TRBD2. V lost 1 base and J lost 5; bases outside the gene matches: 8. Germline CDR1 MDHEN, CDR2 SYDVKM. The CDR3 loop spans 17 amino acids. CDR3 bases: TGTGCCAGCAGTTTATCGGGTACTAGCGGGGGAAGAGATACGCAGTATTTT. Translating it yields CASSLSGTSGGRDTQYF. Based on the CDR3 plus reference TRBV28 and TRBJ2-3, the full variable domain is DVKVTQSSRYLVKRTGEKVFLECVQDMDHENMFWYRQDPGLGLRLIYFSYDVKMKEKGDIPEGYSVSREKKERFSLILESASTNQTSMYLCASSLSGTSGGRDTQYFGPGTRLTVL.

This rearrangement joins TRBV15 to TRBJ1-5; weak D call: TRBD1 (5 bases). With 3 bases removed from V and 3 bases from J, the gap between germline ends came to 9 bases. From germline, CDR1 is LNHNV and CDR2 YYDKDF (reference sequence). The CDR3 sequence is 14 residues long. This CDR3 reads CATSSRQFNQPQHF. The CDR3 nucleotides read TGTGCCACCAGCAGTAGACAGTTCAATCAGCCCCAGCATTTT.

The V and J genes are TRBV6-1 and TRBJ2-3; TRBD2 aligns across 9 bases. Germline V gene data show CDR1 as MNHNS and CDR2 as SASEGT. J lost 4 bases, V lost 1 base, and 12 bases had no gene match. This CDR3 spans 18 amino acids. The CDR3, as DNA: TGTGCCAGCAGTGAAGTAGGCGGGGGACTAGCATTTTCAGATACGCAGTATTTT. Residues: CASSEVGGGLAFSDTQYF.

J is TRBJ2-7 and V is TRBV6-1; D is possibly TRBD2 (7 bases). This CDR3 comprises 14 residues. Trimming took off 2 bases at V and 7 bases at J, with 15 bases between the two ends. Germline CDR1 is MNHNS and CDR2 is SASEGT. This CDR3 is CASSELRGAGEQYF. CDR3 in DNA: TGTGCCAGCAGTGAACTTCGGGGGGCGGGGGAGCAGTACTTC.

On this clone: Other DNA sequences from this sample encode an identical CDR3 as well. V and J are TRBV5-6 and TRBJ2-7, with 7 positions matching TRBD1. The germline V gene encodes CDR1 SGHDT and CDR2 YYEEEE. The CDR3 has 12 residues. V shed 2 bases and J 5 bases; nucleotides not matched to a gene: 1. The CDR3 is CASSFGTDEQYF. DNA of the CDR3: TGTGCCAGCAGCTTTGGGACAGACGAGCAGTACTTC.

This rearrangement joins TRBV6-5 to TRBJ1-2, with 7 positions matching TRBD1. Germline CDR1 MNHEY, CDR2 SVGAGI. J was trimmed by 10 bases and V by 0 bases; bases with no gene match: 5. The CDR3 is made up of 13 amino acids. This chain's CDR3 is CASSYSLTGAYTF. The CDR3 DNA is TGTGCCAGCAGTTACTCTCTCACAGGGGCCTACACCTTC.

The chain couples TRBV7-2 to TRBJ2-3; 12 positions agree with TRBD2. The CDR3 is 18 residues long. V lost 5 bases to trimming and J lost 4 bases; unmatched junction nucleotides: 13. Germline values: CDR1 SGHTA, CDR2 FQGNSA. CDR3 coding DNA: TGTGCCAGCAGCGTATTTTTCCTAGCGGGGGGGTTCGCAGATACGCAGTATTTT. It yields the protein CASSVFFLAGGFADTQYF.